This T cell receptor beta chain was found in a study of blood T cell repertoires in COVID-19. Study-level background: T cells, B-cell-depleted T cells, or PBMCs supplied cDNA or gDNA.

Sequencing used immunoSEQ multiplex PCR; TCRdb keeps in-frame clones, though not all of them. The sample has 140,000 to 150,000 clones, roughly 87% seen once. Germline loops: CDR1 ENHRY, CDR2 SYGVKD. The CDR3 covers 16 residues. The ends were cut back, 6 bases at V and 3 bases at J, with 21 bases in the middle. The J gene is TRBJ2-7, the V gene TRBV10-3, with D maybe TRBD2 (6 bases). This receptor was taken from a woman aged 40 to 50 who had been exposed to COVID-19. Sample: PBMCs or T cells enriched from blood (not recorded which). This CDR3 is CAIRSLSGGGLYEQYF. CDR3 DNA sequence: TGTGCCATCAGGAGCTTATCAGGAGGAGGGCTCTACGAGCAGTACTTC.